This T cell receptor beta chain was identified in a study of cytomegalovirus exposure and HLA in healthy donors (TCRdb year 2017). Concerning the study at large: An earlier analysis of several hundred of the donors reported 250 to 350 Gb of sequence data and some 120 million unique TCR beta sequences from 150 million to 200 million T cells. An early release that covered roughly 600 HLA-typed donors contained 300 to 350 gigabases of sequencing data and some 87 million unique TCR sequences. Among the roughly 390 genotyped donors, approximately 76% belonged to the genetic ancestry cluster associated with self-reported Caucasian donors. The study aimed to test whether signatures of past pathogen exposure could be identified by cataloging public T cell receptors. The study profiled the T cell repertoires of approximately 700 subjects by immunosequencing and related them to cytomegalovirus serostatus. In addition to the first cohort of 650 to 800 subjects, a separate validation cohort of some 120 different subjects was used. The study combined high-throughput TCR immunosequencing, statistical association of individual TCRs with disease status, and machine learning to predict cytomegalovirus infection status. In a later analysis, previously published TCR beta repertoires from about 670 donors were re-analyzed and high-resolution HLA genotyping was added so that TCR occurrence patterns could be studied. The later analysis used no new phenotypic data to find candidate immune exposures, relying instead on TCR beta sequences and their occurrence across donors. To decide whether each TCR beta V gene segment behaved as functional or pseudogenic, an earlier analysis of some 600 of the donors relied on high-throughput TCR beta sequencing. Alongside the repertoire data, information on donor age, sex, ethnicity and CMV serostatus was compiled. A later genetic analysis used genome-wide SNP genotypes for about 60% of the 666 donors, treating that subset as a discovery cohort. All discovery cohort repertoires had been generated on a single sequencing platform. Both class I and class II loci were covered by HLA typing, at four-digit resolution. The number of typed donors differed by locus: roughly 620-630 for A, B, C, DRB1 and DQB1; approximately 520 for DQA1; roughly 600 for DPA1; and around 470 for DPB1. Because of strong linkage in the cohort, 5 or 6 DR-DQ haplotypes were treated as single units for association and clustering. Across 300 to 500 genotyped donors of the cohort, an average of about 220,000 unique TCR beta nucleotide sequences per donor were sequenced, and 15% to 20% of those sequences were non-productive.

Including the terminal cysteine and phenylalanine, the CDR3 comprises 14 residues. Here the CDR3 DNA is all that survives: 42 bases in frame from base 1. Between the V and J ends, shortened by 6 bases and 2 bases respectively, the junction contains 13 bases. According to the germline V gene, CDR1 reads MDHEN and CDR2 reads SYDVKM. The cohort comprised hundreds of healthy bone marrow donors. All cohort members were sampled while nominally healthy, although unrecorded immune exposures were likely present. The donor was CMV seropositive and belonged to the group of 250 to 300 seropositive cohort members. Each donor provided a peripheral blood sample, and peripheral blood mononuclear cells were used for TCR beta sequencing. The Qiagen DNeasy Blood Extraction Kit was used to extract genomic DNA from the blood cell samples. This clone was picked up a small number of times. The antigen it binds to is not known. No quality values exist for individual bases; no much larger clone is one base distant.

The paper's findings and limits, for the study overall: While some public TCRs were present in many individuals, most TCR sequences turned up only very rarely across donors. Linkage disequilibrium might explain the correlated functional status among segregating V segments, but an unknown experimental factor could not be ruled out. At a false discovery rate of 0.05, a later analysis linked 15,000 to 20,000 TCR beta sequences to specific HLA alleles. Because counts were too low, 15 to 20 rarely observed V segments, including chromosome 9 orphons, were excluded from the earlier analysis of about 500 of the donors. In a later analysis, most CMV-associated TCR beta chains were found to appear HLA-restricted, with HLA associations seemingly driven largely by CMV exposure. The cohort was sequenced for TCR beta chains only, and without alpha or paired-chain data the features that could be detected were limited. Presence/absence analyses assumed roughly uniform sequencing depth across donors, an assumption that may not hold. Compared with equally common non-associated chains, HLA-associated TCR beta chains in a later analysis were more clonally expanded and had lower generation probabilities. A later analysis reported that several top co-occurrence clusters appeared linked to parvovirus B19, influenza, CMV and Epstein-Barr virus. A further reported finding was that TCR beta sequences accurately predicted the HLA-A and HLA-B alleles for most subjects in the first cohort. When HLA alleles, especially DR and DQ, strongly co-occurred, TCR associations were difficult to assign to individual alleles. Immune exposure information for the cohort was limited to CMV serostatus. A later genetic analysis reported fewer N-insertions in productive TCRs among donors in an Asian-associated ancestry cluster than the 666-donor mean. A group of highly shared sequence variants was considered likely to be a technical artifact of the sequencing pipeline. The classifier was reported to diagnose cytomegalovirus status with high specificity and sensitivity in both the original and validation cohorts. A total of around 150 TCR beta chains were listed by the study as associated with cytomegalovirus. An association between a missense DCLRE1C variant and V-gene and J-gene trimming of TCR beta chains was found in a later genetic analysis and replicated in an independent cohort. In an earlier analysis of some 500 of the donors, most TCR beta V segments were observed in productive rearrangements about 90% or about 30% of the time, broadly matching IMGT annotations. In a later analysis, the rate of TCR association differed among HLA loci, with DRB1 alleles having the most associated TCRs and HLA-C alleles having the fewest. According to the authors, the approach could potentially be generalized to other disease states and immunological phenotypes. HLA typing was unavailable for some donors at each locus, so association tests used only the typed subset. Three of the identified cytomegalovirus-associated TCR beta chains were confirmed in vitro to be specific for cytomegalovirus antigens. Some IMGT-functional V segments, including TRBV6-2 and TRBV6-3, could not be told apart with the 87-base-pair reads, so those segments were excluded.

Library preparation was by the immunoSEQ multiplex PCR assay. For the multiplex PCR, a mixture combining 60 forward primers for TCR Vbeta segments and 13 reverse primers for TCR Jbeta segments was used. The CDR3 region of rearranged TCR beta genes was amplified from genomic DNA with a multiplex PCR assay. Amplified TCR beta libraries were sequenced as 87-base-pair reads on the Illumina HiSeq System. The source study handled its data this way. A later analysis tallied roughly 78 million unique TCR beta chains across the 666 repertoires, and approximately 9.9 million of those chains were shared by two or more donors. Raw reads were error-corrected and collapsed into unique sequences by a nearest-neighbor algorithm in which closely related sequences were merged to remove PCR and sequencing errors. CDR3 sequences were aligned to IMGT reference sequences to assign V, D and J gene segments. Each retained sequence needed at least a six-nucleotide match to both a V gene segment and a J gene segment. A rearrangement was called productive if the CDR3 had no stop codons and remained in frame with V and J, and every other rearrangement was called non-productive. CDR3 was defined by IMGT convention, running from the second conserved V-encoded cysteine to the conserved J-encoded phenylalanine. Sequences without an unambiguous match to a single V gene segment were excluded from the earlier analysis of several hundred of the donors. In an earlier analysis of around 600 of the donors, V segments were called functional above 56.7% productive rearrangements and were called segregating when the between-donor standard deviation exceeded 5%. A statistical classification framework was built to diagnose cytomegalovirus status from the catalog of TCR beta chain sequences. In a later analysis, V and J genes were assigned by comparing TCR nucleotide sequences against IMGT/GENE-DB human TR gene sequences. In a later analysis, CDR3 sequences and most-parsimonious VDJ recombination scenarios were assigned using the TCRdist pipeline. In a later analysis, each TCR beta chain was defined by its CDR3 amino acid sequence together with its V-gene family, and reads without a unique V-gene family were excluded. To address suspected cross-contamination and a sequencing artifact, a later analysis removed 450 to 700 highly shared, low-generation-probability nucleotide sequences. For each public chain, a later analysis derived a clonal expansion index from normalized ranks of inferred template counts within each repertoire. Generation probabilities in a later analysis came from a VDJ recombination model fitted to out-of-frame rearrangements, and those results were checked against IGoR. Hypergeometric tests were used in a later analysis to score TCR-TCR, TCR-HLA and TCR-CMV co-occurrence, with a repertoire-size bias correction applied to the TCR pairs. To estimate false discovery rates, a later analysis permuted the HLA or CMV assignments 20 times. In a later analysis, co-occurring TCRs were grouped using DBSCAN, and TCRdist sequence similarity was added for clustering within HLA-allele-positive subsets. Repertoires with fewer than 30,000 or more than 120,000 public chains, plus five repertoires with anomalous nucleotide sharing, were excluded from co-occurrence clustering. Here the immuneACCESS table is served through TCRdb, limited to in-frame sequences with V and J called. Missing clones are a known gap in these copies; in checked studies unresolved V genes cover under half, and the rest lacks a known reason. V and J calls and clone size are those listed in that table; D and trimming were worked out from the DNA. In this sample the table shows some 110,000 clones, approximately 80% of which occur a single time. Roughly 13% of the sample comes from the top ten.

Sequenced material: PBMCs. The chain is encoded by TRBV28 joined to TRBJ1-2, with a tentative D gene TRBD1 over 5 matching bases. The clonotype comes from a woman aged 40-49 years in good health and CMV-seropositive. The nucleotide sequence reads as follows: TGTGCCAGCAGGATTCAGGGAAGGAACTATGGCTACACCTTC. Translated, this gives CASRIQGRNYGYTF.